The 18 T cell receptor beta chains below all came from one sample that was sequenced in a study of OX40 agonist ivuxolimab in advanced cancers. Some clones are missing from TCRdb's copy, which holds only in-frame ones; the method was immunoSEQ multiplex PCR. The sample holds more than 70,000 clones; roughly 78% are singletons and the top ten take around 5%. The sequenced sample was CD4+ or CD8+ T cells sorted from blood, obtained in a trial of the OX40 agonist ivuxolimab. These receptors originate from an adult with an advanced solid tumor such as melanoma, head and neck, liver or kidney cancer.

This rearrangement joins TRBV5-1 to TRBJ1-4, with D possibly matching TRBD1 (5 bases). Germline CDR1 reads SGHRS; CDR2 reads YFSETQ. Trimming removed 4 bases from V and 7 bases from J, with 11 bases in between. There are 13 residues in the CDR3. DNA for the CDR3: TGCGCCAGCAGCAACGGACAAATTGAAAAACTGTTTTTT. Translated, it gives CASSNGQIEKLFF.

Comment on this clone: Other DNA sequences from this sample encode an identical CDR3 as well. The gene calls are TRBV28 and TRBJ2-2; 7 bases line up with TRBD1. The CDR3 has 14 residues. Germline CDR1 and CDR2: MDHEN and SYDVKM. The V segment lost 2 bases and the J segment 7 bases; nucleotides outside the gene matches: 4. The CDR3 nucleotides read TGTGCCAGCAGTTTACGACAGGGTGACGGGGAGCTGTTTTTT. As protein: CASSLRQGDGELFF. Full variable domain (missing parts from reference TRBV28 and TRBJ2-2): DVKVTQSSRYLVKRTGEKVFLECVQDMDHENMFWYRQDPGLGLRLIYFSYDVKMKEKGDIPEGYSVSREKKERFSLILESASTNQTSMYLCASSLRQGDGELFFGEGSRLTVL.

Here the CDR3 DNA reads TGTGCCAGTAAGAATGACCATTACAATGAGCAGTTCTTC. This gives the protein CASKNDHYNEQFF. The rearrangement uses TRBV19 and TRBJ2-1; unclear D gene. V lost 7 bases and J 4 bases, leaving 11 bases between the germline ends. This CDR3 comprises 13 residues. The germline CDR1 and CDR2 sequences are LNHDA and SQIVND (reference sequence).

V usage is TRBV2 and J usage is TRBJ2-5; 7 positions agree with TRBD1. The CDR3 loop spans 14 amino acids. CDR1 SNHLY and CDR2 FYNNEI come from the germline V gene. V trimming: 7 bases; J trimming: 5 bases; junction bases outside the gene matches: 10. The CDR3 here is CASKQGVGSETQYF. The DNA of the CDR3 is TGTGCCAGCAAGCAGGGGGTGGGTTCGGAGACCCAGTACTTC.

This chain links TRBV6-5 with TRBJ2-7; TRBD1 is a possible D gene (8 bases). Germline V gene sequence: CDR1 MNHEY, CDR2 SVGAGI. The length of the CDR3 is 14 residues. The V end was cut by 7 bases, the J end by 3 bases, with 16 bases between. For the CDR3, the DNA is TGTGCCAGCAAAAAGACAGGGGAGGGCTACGAGCAGTACTTC. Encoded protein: CASKKTGEGYEQYF.

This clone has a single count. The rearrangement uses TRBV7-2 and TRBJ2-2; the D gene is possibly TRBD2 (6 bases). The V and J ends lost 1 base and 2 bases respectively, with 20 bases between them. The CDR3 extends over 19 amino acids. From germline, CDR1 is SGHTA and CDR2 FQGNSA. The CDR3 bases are TGTGCCAGCAGCTTAGGGAGGGTCGCGGGGCAACCTAACACCGGGGAGCTGTTTTTT. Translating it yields CASSLGRVAGQPNTGELFF.

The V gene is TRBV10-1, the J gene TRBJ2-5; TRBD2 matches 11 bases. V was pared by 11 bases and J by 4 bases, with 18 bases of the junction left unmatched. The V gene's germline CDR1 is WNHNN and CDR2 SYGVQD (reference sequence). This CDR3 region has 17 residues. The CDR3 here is CAVGGDGSGRVVETQYF. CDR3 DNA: TGCGCCGTTGGGGGGGATGGTAGCGGGAGGGTAGTAGAGACCCAGTACTTC.

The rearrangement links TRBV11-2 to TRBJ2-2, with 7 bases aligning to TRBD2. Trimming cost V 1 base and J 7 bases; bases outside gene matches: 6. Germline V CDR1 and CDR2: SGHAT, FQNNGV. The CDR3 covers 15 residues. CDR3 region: CASSLVLGGVGELFF. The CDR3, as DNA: TGTGCCAGCAGCTTAGTGCTGGGAGGGGTCGGGGAGCTGTTTTTT. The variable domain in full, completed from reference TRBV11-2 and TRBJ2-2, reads EAGVAQSPRYKIIEKRQSVAFWCNPISGHATLYWYQQILGQGPKLLIQFQNNGVVDDSQLPKDRFSAERLKGVDSTLKIQPAKLEDSAVYLCASSLVLGGVGELFFGEGSRLTVL.

CDR3 DNA: TGTGCCAGCAGTGGTACGGGAGTCTACGAGCAGTACTTC. Translated: CASSGTGVYEQYF. The chain couples TRBV25-1 to TRBJ2-7; a possible D gene is TRBD2 (6 bases). Germline V gives CDR1 MGHDK, CDR2 SYGVNS. V gave up 4 bases and J gave up 3 bases, with 10 bases separating them. CDR3 length: 13 amino acids.

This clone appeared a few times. CDR3 loop: CASSATGTYNSPLHF. DNA for the CDR3: TGTGCCAGCAGTGCGACAGGGACTTATAATTCACCCCTCCACTTT. The V gene is TRBV7-6, the J gene TRBJ1-6, with TRBD1 matching 7 bases. V trimming: 6 bases; J trimming: 4 bases; junction bases outside the gene matches: 6. The CDR3 has 15 residues. Germline CDR1 reads SGHVS; CDR2 reads FNYEAQ.

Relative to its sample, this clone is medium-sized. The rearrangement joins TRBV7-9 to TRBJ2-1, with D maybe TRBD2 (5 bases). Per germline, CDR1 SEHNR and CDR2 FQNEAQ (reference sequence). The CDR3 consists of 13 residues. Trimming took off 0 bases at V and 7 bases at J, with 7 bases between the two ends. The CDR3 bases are TGTGCCAGCAGCTTAGCCACGGGGAATGAGCAGTTCTTC. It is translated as CASSLATGNEQFF.

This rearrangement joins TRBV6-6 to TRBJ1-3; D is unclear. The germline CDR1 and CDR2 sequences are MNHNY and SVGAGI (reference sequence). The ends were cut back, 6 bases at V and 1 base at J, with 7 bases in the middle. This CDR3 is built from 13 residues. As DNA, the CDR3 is TGTGCCAGCAGCCGGGTTTCTGGAAACACCATATATTTT. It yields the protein CASSRVSGNTIYF.

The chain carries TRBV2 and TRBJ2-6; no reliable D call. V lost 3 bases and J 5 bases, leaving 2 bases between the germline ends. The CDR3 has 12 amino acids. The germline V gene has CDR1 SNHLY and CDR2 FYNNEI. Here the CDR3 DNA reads TGTGCCAGCAGTGACCGGGCCAACGTCCTGACTTTC. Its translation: CASSDRANVLTF.

The CDR3 DNA reads TGTGCCAGCTCTTACGGGAGCAATCAGCCCCAGCATTTT. This sequence encodes CASSYGSNQPQHF. The chain joins TRBV7-2 to TRBJ1-5; D call uncertain. The CDR3 spans 13 residues. The V and J ends lost 8 bases and 1 base respectively, with 9 bases between them. The V gene's germline CDR1 is SGHTA and CDR2 FQGNSA.

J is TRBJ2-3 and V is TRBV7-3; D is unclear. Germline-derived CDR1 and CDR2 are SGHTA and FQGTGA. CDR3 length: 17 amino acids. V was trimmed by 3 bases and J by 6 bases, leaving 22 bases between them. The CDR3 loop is CASSFLGPVLPPDTQYF. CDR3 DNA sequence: TGTGCCAGCAGCTTCCTTGGACCGGTCCTCCCCCCGGATACGCAGTATTTT. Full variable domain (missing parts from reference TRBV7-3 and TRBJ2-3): GAGVSQTPSNKVTEKGKYVELRCDPISGHTALYWYRQSLGQGPEFLIYFQGTGAADDSGLPNDRFFAVRPEGSVSTLKIQRTERGDSAVYLCASSFLGPVLPPDTQYFGPGTRLTVL.

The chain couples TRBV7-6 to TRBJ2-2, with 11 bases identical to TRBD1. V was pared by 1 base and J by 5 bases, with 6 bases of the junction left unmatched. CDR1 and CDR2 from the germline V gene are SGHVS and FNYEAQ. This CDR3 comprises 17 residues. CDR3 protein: CASSLGRTGGMTGELFF. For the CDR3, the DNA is TGTGCCAGCAGCTTAGGACGGACAGGGGGCATGACCGGGGAGCTGTTTTTT.

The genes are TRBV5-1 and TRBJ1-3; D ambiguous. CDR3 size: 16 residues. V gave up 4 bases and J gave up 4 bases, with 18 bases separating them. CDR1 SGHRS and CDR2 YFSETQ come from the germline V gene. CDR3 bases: TGCGCCAGCAGCGTGGACCCAATGGGATCCGGAAACACCATATATTTT. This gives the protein CASSVDPMGSGNTIYF.

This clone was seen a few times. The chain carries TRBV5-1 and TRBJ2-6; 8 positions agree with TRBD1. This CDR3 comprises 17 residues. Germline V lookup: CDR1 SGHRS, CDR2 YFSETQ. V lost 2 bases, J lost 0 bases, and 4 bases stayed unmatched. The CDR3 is CASSLGQGSSGANVLTF. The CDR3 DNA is TGCGCCAGCAGCTTAGGACAGGGCAGCTCTGGGGCCAACGTCCTGACTTTC.